This T cell receptor beta chain is drawn from a study of blood T cells in healthy people across ages. In its sample, this clonotype was seen many times. Sequence at one end of the junction differs from germline and may be a read error. With a J-beta primer mix and a sample-barcoded 5' primer, a second PCR ran 7 to 11 cycles. From the 5' RACE reads, TCRdb called clonotypes with MiXCR, one entry per CDR3 protein. The repertoire holds about 1.8 million distinct CDR3 sequences, with about 50% as singletons. This CDR3 is built from 12 residues. Looked up from germline, CDR1 is SGHRS and CDR2 is YFSETQ. The TCR sequence derives from a middle-aged woman in good health. The chain recombines TRBV5-1 with TRBJ2-7; no clear D gene. Sequenced sample: blood. CDR3 in DNA: TGTGCCAGCAGTTCGGGCTCCTACGAGCAGTACTTC. It translates to CASSSGSYEQYF.